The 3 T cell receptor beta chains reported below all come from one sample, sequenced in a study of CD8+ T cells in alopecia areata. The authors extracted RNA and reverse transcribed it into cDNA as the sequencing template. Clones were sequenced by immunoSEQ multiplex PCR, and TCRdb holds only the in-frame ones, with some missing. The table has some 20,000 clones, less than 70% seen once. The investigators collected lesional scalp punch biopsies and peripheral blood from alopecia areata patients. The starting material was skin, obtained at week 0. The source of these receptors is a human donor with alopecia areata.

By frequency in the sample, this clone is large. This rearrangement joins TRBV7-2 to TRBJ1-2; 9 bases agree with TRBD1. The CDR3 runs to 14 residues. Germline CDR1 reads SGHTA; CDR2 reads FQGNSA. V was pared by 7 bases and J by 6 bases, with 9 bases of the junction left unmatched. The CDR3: CASTDDRGWDGYTF. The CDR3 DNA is TGTGCCAGCACCGACGACAGGGGGTGGGATGGCTACACCTTC.

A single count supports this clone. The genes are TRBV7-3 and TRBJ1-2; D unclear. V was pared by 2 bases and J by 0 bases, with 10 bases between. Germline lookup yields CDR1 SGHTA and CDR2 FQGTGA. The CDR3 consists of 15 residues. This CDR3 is CASSLLGGSNYGYTF. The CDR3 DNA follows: TGTGCCAGCAGCTTATTGGGAGGGTCTAACTATGGCTACACCTTC.

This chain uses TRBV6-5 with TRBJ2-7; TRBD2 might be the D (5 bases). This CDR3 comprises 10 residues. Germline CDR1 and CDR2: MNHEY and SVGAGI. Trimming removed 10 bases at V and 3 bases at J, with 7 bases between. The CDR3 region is CATGSYEQYF. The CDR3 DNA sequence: TGTGCCACGGGAAGCTACGAGCAGTACTTC.